The 5 T cell receptor beta chains below all came from one sample that was sequenced in a study of blood T cell repertoires in COVID-19. Method: immunoSEQ multiplex PCR; TCRdb's copy keeps in-frame clones and lacks some. The sample shows about 330,000 clones, approximately 85% of them seen only once. What was sequenced was peripheral blood. Receptor source: a human donor in a cohort sampled during active COVID-19.

This chain joins TRBV7-9 and TRBJ1-3; D uncertain. The length of the CDR3 is 15 residues. CDR1 and CDR2 (germline): SEHNR, FQNEAQ (reference sequence). V lost 1 base and J lost 3, with 10 bases in between. This chain's CDR3 is CASSLVVGVGNTIYF. CDR3 nucleotides: TGTGCCAGCAGCTTAGTCGTGGGAGTTGGAAACACCATATATTTT.

The rearrangement uses TRBV9 and TRBJ2-5; maybe TRBD2 (5 bases). Looked up from germline, CDR1 is SGDLS and CDR2 is YYNGEE. The CDR3 has 13 residues. The V end was cut by 0 bases, the J end by 3 bases, with 6 bases between. The CDR3 spells CASSVGTEETQYF. CDR3 nucleotides: TGTGCCAGCAGCGTAGGGACTGAAGAGACCCAGTACTTC.

The V call is TRBV7-3, the J call TRBJ2-1; 10 bases map to TRBD2. CDR1 is SGHTA and CDR2 is FQGTGA in the germline V gene. This CDR3 has 15 residues. The ends lost 5 bases at V and 10 bases at J; junction bases unmatched: 11. The CDR3 protein is CASSASGGGTEEQFF. The CDR3 nucleotides read TGTGCCAGCAGCGCCAGCGGGGGGGGTACGGAGGAGCAGTTCTTC.

The chain recombines TRBV12-3 or TRBV12-4 with TRBJ1-1; D call uncertain. The CDR3 runs to 11 residues. V shed 6 bases and J shed 6 bases, with 8 bases lying between them. CDR3 sequence reads: CASSLESEAFF. CDR3 coding DNA: TGTGCCAGCAGCCTTGAGTCTGAAGCTTTCTTT.

The chain couples TRBV9 to TRBJ2-7; maybe TRBD1 (6 bases). The germline V and J ends were trimmed by 3 bases and 2 bases, with 12 bases remaining between them. This CDR3 has 14 amino acids. Germline CDR1 reads SGDLS; CDR2 reads YYNGEE. In nucleotides, the CDR3 is TGTGCCAGCAGCGGCCGGGACACGACCTACGAGCAGTACTTC. Amino acids: CASSGRDTTYEQYF.